This T cell receptor beta chain derives from a study of early T cells in non-severe SARS-CoV-2 infection. The overall study: The chains were unpaired, and the sequenced material was bulk RNA from unsorted whole blood. Study-level results: Matching with VDJdb favored anti-spike CD8 responses (missing private and CD4 specificities).

Attachment of unique molecular identifiers to individual cDNA molecules was performed. One entry per CDR3 protein, called by TCRdb with MiXCR from the 5' RACE reads. Seen here are roughly 70,000 distinct CDR3 sequences, around 20% observed once, and the top ten hold more than 7.5%. Details on this clonotype: Its antigen is unidentified.

The CDR3 covers 14 residues. Germline CDR1 is KGHDR and CDR2 is SFDVKD. J lost 0 bases, V lost 9 bases, and 5 bases had no gene match. This receptor was obtained from an adult who was a healthcare worker with PCR-confirmed SARS-CoV-2 infection or an uninfected control (not recorded which). The sample was whole blood, taken at baseline. The chain links TRBV24-1 to TRBJ2-7, with 9 positions matching TRBD1. CDR3 nucleotides: TGTGCCACCTGCTCGGGACAGGGCTCCTACGAGCAGTACTTC. Its translation: CATCSGQGSYEQYF.